The rows below give T cell receptor beta chains drawn from one sample of a study of shared clonotypes between healthy human individuals. Libraries were prepared by immunoSEQ multiplex PCR; TCRdb keeps only in-frame clonotypes and omits some of them. The sample contains approximately 2,000,000 clones, around 93% of which appear only once. The specimen was naive CD8+ T cells from PBMCs. The receptors derive from a man aged 18 to 35 in good health. Some clones in this sample may be carry-over from other donors' samples. Both conserved end residues are part of each CDR3. The D gene is left open where the match is weak. Only part of the rows carry a size: once, few, many, or a class if the clone is expanded.

d_gene	abundance	v_gene	j_gene	CDR3nt	CDR3aa
NA	NA	TRBV4-2	TRBJ2-2	TGTGCCAGCAGCCAAGATCCCGGTCGGAACACCGGGGAGCTGTTTTTT	CASSQDPGRNTGELFF
NA	NA	TRBV5-6	TRBJ2-7	TGTGCCAGCTCTGGGGGACCCTACGAGCAGTACTTC	CASSGGPYEQYF
TRBD2	NA	TRBV9	TRBJ2-1	TGTGCCAGCAACCCTTTTAGCGGGATGACTTGGAATGAGCAGTTCTTC	CASNPFSGMTWNEQFF
TRBD2	NA	TRBV9	TRBJ2-5	TGTGCCAGCCCCGGGGGGAAAGAGACCCAGTACTTC	CASPGGKETQYF
NA	few	TRBV6-1	TRBJ1-1	TGTGCCAGCCAACCGCAGGGGAACACTGAAGCTTTCTTT	CASQPQGNTEAFF
NA	NA	TRBV6-5	TRBJ2-7	TGTGCCAGCAGTTATAAACAGGTAACCTACGAGCAGTACTTC	CASSYKQVTYEQYF
NA	NA	TRBV14	TRBJ2-5	TGTGCCAGCAGCCAGTACCAGGGGTACCAAGAGACCCAGTACTTC	CASSQYQGYQETQYF
NA	NA	TRBV27	TRBJ2-1	TGTGCCAGCAGTGCAGCGGTCCGAACACGGGATGAGCAGTTCTTC	CASSAAVRTRDEQFF
NA	NA	TRBV29-1	TRBJ2-2	TGCAGCGCCACCGGGACGGTGAACACCGGGGAGCTGTTTTTT	CSATGTVNTGELFF
TRBD2	NA	TRBV4-3	TRBJ2-2	TGCGCCAGCAGCCACGGGCTAGGACTAGCGAAGGCCGGGGAGCTGTTTTTT	CASSHGLGLAKAGELFF
TRBD1	NA	TRBV2	TRBJ1-2	TGTGCCAGCAGCGAGACAGGGGCTAACTATGGCTACACCTTC	CASSETGANYGYTF
TRBD1	NA	TRBV7-9	TRBJ1-1	TGTGCCAGCAGCCAGGACAGGGACACTGAAGCTTTCTTT	CASSQDRDTEAFF
NA	NA	TRBV5-4	TRBJ1-3	TGTGCCAGCAGCTTGGACGGCTCTGGAAACACCATATATTTT	CASSLDGSGNTIYF
NA	NA	TRBV5-6	TRBJ2-7	TGTGCCAGCAGCGCCACGACAGGCGCAGGGGAGCAGTACTTC	CASSATTGAGEQYF
NA	NA	TRBV27	TRBJ2-3	TGTGCCAGCAGGCCCCAATGGTTCGATACGCAGTATTTT	CASRPQWFDTQYF